This T cell receptor (beta chain) was profiled in a study of cytomegalovirus exposure and HLA in healthy donors (dated 2017 in TCRdb). Regarding the complete study: An earlier analysis of roughly 610 of the donors reported 250 to 350 Gb of sequence data and around 120 million unique TCR beta sequences obtained from some 170 million T cells. Around 320 gigabases of sequencing data and tens of millions of unique TCR sequences were included in an early release covering under 650 HLA-typed donors. Of the 398 genotyped donors, about 80% fell in the genetic ancestry cluster associated with self-reported Caucasian donors. The study aimed to test whether cataloging public T cell receptors could reveal signatures of past pathogen exposure. The study profiled the T cell repertoires of 500 to 800 subjects by immunosequencing and related them to cytomegalovirus serostatus. In addition to the first cohort of 666 subjects, a separate validation cohort of around 110 different subjects was used. High-throughput TCR immunosequencing, statistical association of individual TCRs with disease status, and machine learning were combined to predict cytomegalovirus infection status. A later analysis re-analyzed previously published TCR beta repertoires from 666 donors and added high-resolution HLA genotyping to study TCR occurrence patterns. In the later analysis, no new phenotypic data were used to find candidate immune exposures; instead, reliance was placed on TCR beta sequences and their occurrence across donors. In an earlier analysis of roughly 580 of the donors, high-throughput TCR beta sequencing was used to judge whether each TCR beta V gene segment behaved as functional or pseudogenic. Donor age, sex, ethnicity and CMV serostatus were compiled alongside the repertoire data. In a later genetic analysis, genome-wide SNP genotypes for about three fifths of the roughly 670 donors were used, and that subset was treated as a discovery cohort. All discovery cohort repertoires had been generated using a single sequencing platform. Both class I and class II loci were covered by HLA typing, at four-digit resolution. Typing coverage differed by locus: A, B, C, DRB1 and DQB1 were typed in roughly 620-630 donors, DQA1 in 522, DPA1 in roughly 590, and DPB1 in roughly 450. Roughly five DR-DQ haplotypes were handled as single units for association and clustering because linkage in the cohort was strong. Across some 400 genotyped donors of the cohort, an average of about 220,000 unique TCR beta nucleotide sequences per donor were sequenced, and 15% to 20% of those sequences were non-productive.

This clone was found a few times. Its antigen specificity is not known. No much larger clonotype is one base removed from it; base qualities were not supplied. The full study reports these points: According to a later analysis, parvovirus B19, influenza, CMV and Epstein-Barr virus appeared linked to several top co-occurrence clusters. Correlated functional status among segregating V segments might be attributable to linkage disequilibrium, but an unknown experimental factor could not be ruled out. Compared with the 666-donor mean, donors in an Asian-associated ancestry cluster had fewer N-insertions in productive TCRs, according to a later genetic analysis. A total of roughly 160 TCR beta chains were listed by the study as associated with cytomegalovirus. A further reported finding was that TCR beta sequences accurately predicted the HLA-A and HLA-B alleles for most subjects in the first cohort. The earlier analysis of approximately 540 of the donors excluded around 17 rarely observed V segments, including chromosome 9 orphons, because counts were too low. The only immune exposure information available for the cohort was CMV serostatus. Because the 87-base-pair reads could not distinguish some IMGT-functional V segments, including TRBV6-2 and TRBV6-3, those segments were excluded. In this cohort, only TCR beta chains were sequenced, and detectable features were limited by the absence of alpha or paired-chain data. HLA typing was unavailable for some donors at each locus, so association tests used only the typed subset. Most CMV-associated TCR beta chains appeared to be HLA-restricted in a later analysis, and the HLA associations seemed to be driven largely by CMV exposure. A cluster of highly shared sequence variants was judged likely to represent a technical artifact of the sequencing pipeline. A few of the identified cytomegalovirus-associated TCR beta chains were confirmed in vitro to be specific for cytomegalovirus antigens. According to the authors, the approach could potentially be generalized to other disease states and immunological phenotypes. In both the original and validation cohorts, the classifier was reported to diagnose cytomegalovirus status with high specificity and sensitivity. Assigning TCR associations to individual alleles was difficult when HLA alleles, especially DR and DQ, strongly co-occurred. V-gene and J-gene trimming of TCR beta chains was associated with a missense DCLRE1C variant in a later genetic analysis, and the association was replicated in an independent cohort. In a later analysis, HLA-associated TCR beta chains were found to be more clonally expanded and to have lower generation probabilities than equally common non-associated chains. An earlier analysis of 587 of the donors showed that most TCR beta V segments appeared in productive rearrangements either about 87% or about 30% of the time, which broadly matched IMGT annotations. Presence/absence analyses assumed roughly uniform sequencing depth across donors, an assumption that may not hold. In a later analysis, TCR association rates were found to vary across HLA loci, with the most associated TCRs seen for DRB1 alleles and the fewest for HLA-C alleles. Specific HLA alleles were associated with some 15,000 TCR beta sequences at a false discovery rate of 0.05 in a later analysis. Most TCR sequences were seen in very few donors, while some public TCRs were found in many individuals.

For this chain, trimming is 7 bases at the V end and 3 bases at the J end, and the number of junction bases without a gene match is 6. Its CDR3 holds 14 amino acids, cysteine through phenylalanine. The entry retains the CDR3 DNA only, 42 bases that are in frame from base 1. The germline V gene (reference sequence) provides CDR1 LNHDA and CDR2 SQIVND. In total, roughly 670 healthy bone marrow donors made up the cohort. Cohort members were all nominally healthy when sampled, although unrecorded immune exposures were likely present. The donor tested CMV seropositive, placing the donor among the 289 seropositive members of the cohort. A peripheral blood sample was provided by each donor, and peripheral blood mononuclear cells were used for TCR beta sequencing. Genomic DNA extraction from the blood cell samples was performed with the Qiagen DNeasy Blood Extraction Kit. The method was the immunoSEQ multiplex PCR assay. A mixture of 60 forward primers for TCR Vbeta segments and 13 reverse primers for TCR Jbeta segments was used in the multiplex PCR. A multiplex PCR assay on genomic DNA amplified the CDR3 region of rearranged TCR beta genes. On the Illumina HiSeq System, the amplified TCR beta libraries were sequenced as 87-base-pair reads. For the original study's pipeline: In a later analysis, tens of millions of unique TCR beta chains were counted across the roughly 700 repertoires, and about 10 million of these chains were shared by at least two donors. A nearest-neighbor algorithm error-corrected the raw reads and collapsed the reads into unique sequences, merging closely related sequences to remove PCR and sequencing errors. Alignment of CDR3 sequences to IMGT reference sequences was used to assign V, D and J gene segments. For a sequence to be retained, at least a six-nucleotide match to both a V gene segment and a J gene segment was required. Rearrangements were classified as productive when the CDR3 lacked stop codons and remained in frame with V and J, and all other rearrangements were classified as non-productive. CDR3 was defined by IMGT convention, running from the second conserved V-encoded cysteine to the conserved J-encoded phenylalanine. The earlier analysis of approximately 590 of the donors excluded any sequence lacking an unambiguous match to a single V gene segment. In an earlier analysis of some 590 of the donors, a V segment was called functional when productive rearrangements were above 56.7%, and segregating when the standard deviation between donors exceeded 5%. A statistical classification framework was developed to diagnose cytomegalovirus status using the catalog of TCR beta chain sequences. V and J gene assignment, in a later analysis, came from comparing TCR nucleotide sequences with IMGT/GENE-DB human TR gene sequences. In a later analysis, CDR3 sequences and most-parsimonious VDJ recombination scenarios were assigned using the TCRdist pipeline. A later analysis defined each TCR beta chain by its CDR3 amino acid sequence plus V-gene family, and excluded reads lacking a unique V-gene family. A later analysis removed 500 to 650 highly shared, low-generation-probability nucleotide sequences to deal with suspected cross-contamination and a sequencing artifact. A later analysis calculated a clonal expansion index for each public chain from normalized within-repertoire ranks of inferred template counts. A later analysis computed generation probabilities with a VDJ recombination model fitted to out-of-frame rearrangements, and checked the results against IGoR. A later analysis scored TCR-TCR, TCR-HLA and TCR-CMV co-occurrence with hypergeometric tests, applying a repertoire-size bias correction to TCR pairs. A later analysis estimated false discovery rates by permuting HLA or CMV assignments 20 times. A later analysis grouped co-occurring TCRs with DBSCAN, adding TCRdist sequence similarity when clustering within HLA-allele-positive subsets. For co-occurrence clustering, repertoires with fewer than 30,000 or more than 120,000 public chains were excluded, along with a handful of repertoires with anomalous nucleotide sharing. What TCRdb holds here is the immuneACCESS table cut down to in-frame rearrangements. Part of the clones is not present; checked against another copy, under half of the missing clones reflect an unresolved V gene, and the others are unexplained. Clone size and V and J calls were adopted from that table, with D and trimming inferred from the DNA. The sample table shows some 120,000 clones, and 75% to 85% are seen once. Roughly 9% of the sample comes from the top ten.

Source material: PBMCs. The sequence joins TRBV19 to TRBJ1-5, and 7 junction bases match TRBD1. The origin of this receptor is a woman between 50 and 59 years old in good health and CMV-seropositive. The CDR3: CASTPGTDNQPQHF. DNA sequence: TGTGCCAGTACCCCGGGGACAGACAATCAGCCCCAGCATTTT. Where the CDR3 stops, the reference TRBV19 and TRBJ1-5 genes take over; the full variable domain is DGGITQSPKYLFRKEGQNVTLSCEQNLNHDAMYWYRQDPGQGLRLIYYSQIVNDFQKGDIAEGYSVSREKKESFPLTVTSAQKNPTAFYLCASTPGTDNQPQHFGDGTRLSIL.